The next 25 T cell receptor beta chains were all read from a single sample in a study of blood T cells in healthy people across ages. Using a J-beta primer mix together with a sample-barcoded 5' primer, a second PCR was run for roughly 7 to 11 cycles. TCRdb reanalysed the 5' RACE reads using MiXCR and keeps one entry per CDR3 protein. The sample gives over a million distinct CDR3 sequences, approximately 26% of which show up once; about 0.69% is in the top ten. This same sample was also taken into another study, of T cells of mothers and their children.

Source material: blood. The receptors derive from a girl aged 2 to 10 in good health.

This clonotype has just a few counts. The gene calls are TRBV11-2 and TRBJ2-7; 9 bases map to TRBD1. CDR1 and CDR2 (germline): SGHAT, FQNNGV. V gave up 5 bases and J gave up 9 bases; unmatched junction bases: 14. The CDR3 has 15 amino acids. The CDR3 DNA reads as TGTGCCAGCAGCGTACCGGGACAGGGAGGTATAAGGCAGTACTTC. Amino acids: CASSVPGQGGIRQYF. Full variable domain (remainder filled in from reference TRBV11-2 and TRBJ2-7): EAGVAQSPRYKIIEKRQSVAFWCNPISGHATLYWYQQILGQGPKLLIQFQNNGVVDDSQLPKDRFSAERLKGVDSTLKIQPAKLEDSAVYLCASSVPGQGGIRQYFGPGTRLTVT.

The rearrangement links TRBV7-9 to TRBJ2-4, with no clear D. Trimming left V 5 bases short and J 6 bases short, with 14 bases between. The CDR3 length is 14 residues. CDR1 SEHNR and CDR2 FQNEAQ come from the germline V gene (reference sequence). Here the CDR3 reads CASSLPGPVNIQYF. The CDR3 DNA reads TGTGCCAGCAGCCTCCCCGGCCCGGTAAACATTCAGTACTTC. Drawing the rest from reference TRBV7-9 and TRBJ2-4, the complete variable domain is DTGVSQNPRHKITKRGQNVTFRCDPISEHNRLYWYRQTLGQGPEFLTYFQNEAQLEKSRLLSDRFSAERPKGSFSTLEIQRTEQGDSAMYLCASSLPGPVNIQYFGAGTRLSVL.

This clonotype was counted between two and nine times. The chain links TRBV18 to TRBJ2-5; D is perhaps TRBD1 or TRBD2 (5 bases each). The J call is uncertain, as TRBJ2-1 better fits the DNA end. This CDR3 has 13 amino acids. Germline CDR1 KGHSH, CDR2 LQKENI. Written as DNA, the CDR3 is TGTGCCAGCTCACCACCGAGGGGAAATGAGCAGTTCTTC. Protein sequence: CASSPPRGNEQFF.

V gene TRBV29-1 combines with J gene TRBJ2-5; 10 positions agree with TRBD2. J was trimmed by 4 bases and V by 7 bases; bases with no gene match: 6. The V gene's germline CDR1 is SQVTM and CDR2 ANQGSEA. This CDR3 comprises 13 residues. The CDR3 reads CSAGAGGPETQYF. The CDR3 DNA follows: TGCAGCGCAGGAGCGGGAGGGCCAGAGACCCAGTACTTC.

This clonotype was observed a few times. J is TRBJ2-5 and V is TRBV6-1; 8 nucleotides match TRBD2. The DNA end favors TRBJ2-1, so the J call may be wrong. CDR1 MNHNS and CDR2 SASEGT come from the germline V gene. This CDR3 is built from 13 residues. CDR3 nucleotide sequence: TGTGCCAGCAGTAGCGGGAGAGGCTATGAGCAGTTCTTC. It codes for CASSSGRGYEQFF.

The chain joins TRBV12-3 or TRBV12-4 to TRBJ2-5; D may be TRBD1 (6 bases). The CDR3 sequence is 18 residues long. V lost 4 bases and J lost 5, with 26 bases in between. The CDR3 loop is CASSSLPANNREVETQYF. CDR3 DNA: TGTGCCAGCAGTTCCCTACCCGCAAACAACAGGGAAGTGGAGACCCAGTACTTC.

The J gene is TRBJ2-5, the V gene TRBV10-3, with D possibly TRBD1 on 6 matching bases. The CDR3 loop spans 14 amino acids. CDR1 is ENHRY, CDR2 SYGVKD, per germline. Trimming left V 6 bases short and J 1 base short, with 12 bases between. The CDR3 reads CAIRAGEIQETQYF. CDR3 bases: TGTGCCATCAGGGCAGGGGAAATCCAAGAGACCCAGTACTTC.

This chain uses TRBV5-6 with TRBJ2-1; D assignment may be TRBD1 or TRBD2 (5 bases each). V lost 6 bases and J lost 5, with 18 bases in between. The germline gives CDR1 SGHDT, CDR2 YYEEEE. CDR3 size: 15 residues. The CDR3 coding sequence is TGTGCCAGCACCTTCGGGACGGGGTGGAACAATGAGCAGTTCTTC. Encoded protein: CASTFGTGWNNEQFF. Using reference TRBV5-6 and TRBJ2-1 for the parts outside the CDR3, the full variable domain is DAGVTQSPTHLIKTRGQQVTLRCSPKSGHDTVSWYQQALGQGPQFIFQYYEEEERQRGNFPDRFSGHQFPNYSSELNVNALLLGDSALYLCASTFGTGWNNEQFFGPGTRLTVL.

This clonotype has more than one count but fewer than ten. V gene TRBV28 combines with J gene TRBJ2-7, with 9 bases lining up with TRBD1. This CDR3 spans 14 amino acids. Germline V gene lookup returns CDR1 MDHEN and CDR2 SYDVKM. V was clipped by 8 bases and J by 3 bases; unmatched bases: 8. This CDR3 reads CASSYWDRVYEQYF. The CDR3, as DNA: TGTGCCAGCTCTTATTGGGACAGGGTCTACGAGCAGTACTTC. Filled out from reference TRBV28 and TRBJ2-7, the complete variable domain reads DVKVTQSSRYLVKRTGEKVFLECVQDMDHENMFWYRQDPGLGLRLIYFSYDVKMKEKGDIPEGYSVSREKKERFSLILESASTNQTSMYLCASSYWDRVYEQYFGPGTRLTVT.

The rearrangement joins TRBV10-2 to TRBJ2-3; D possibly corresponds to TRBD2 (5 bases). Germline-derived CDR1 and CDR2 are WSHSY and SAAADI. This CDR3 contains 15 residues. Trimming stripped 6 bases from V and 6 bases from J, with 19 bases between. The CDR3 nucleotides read TGCGCCAGCAGCGCGGAAAGACTACACTTGGATACGCAGTATTTT. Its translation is CASSAERLHLDTQYF.

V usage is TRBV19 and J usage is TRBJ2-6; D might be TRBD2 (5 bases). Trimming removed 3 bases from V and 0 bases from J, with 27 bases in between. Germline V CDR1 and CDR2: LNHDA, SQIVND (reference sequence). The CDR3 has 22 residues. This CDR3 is CASSIGFEGFGPESSGANVLTF. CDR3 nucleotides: TGTGCCAGTAGTATTGGATTCGAGGGATTTGGTCCTGAAAGCTCTGGGGCCAACGTCCTGACTTTC.

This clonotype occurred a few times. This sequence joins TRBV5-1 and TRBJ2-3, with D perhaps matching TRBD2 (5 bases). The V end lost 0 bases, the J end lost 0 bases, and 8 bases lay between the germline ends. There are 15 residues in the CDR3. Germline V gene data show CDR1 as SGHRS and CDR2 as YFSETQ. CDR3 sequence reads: CASSLVGDSTDTQYF. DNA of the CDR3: TGCGCCAGCAGCTTGGTGGGAGATAGCACAGATACGCAGTATTTT. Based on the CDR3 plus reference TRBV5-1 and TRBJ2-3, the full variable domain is KAGVTQTPRYLIKTRGQQVTLSCSPISGHRSVSWYQQTPGQGLQFLFEYFSETQRNKGNFPGRFSGRQFSNSRSEMNVSTLELGDSALYLCASSLVGDSTDTQYFGPGTRLTVL.

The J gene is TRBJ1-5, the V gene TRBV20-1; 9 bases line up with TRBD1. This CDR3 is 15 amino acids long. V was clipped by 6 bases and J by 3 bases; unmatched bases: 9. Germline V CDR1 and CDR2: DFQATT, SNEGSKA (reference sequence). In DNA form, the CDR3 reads TGCAGTGCCCAAGAGGGGACAGGGTTCAATCAGCCCCAGCATTTT. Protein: CSAQEGTGFNQPQHF.

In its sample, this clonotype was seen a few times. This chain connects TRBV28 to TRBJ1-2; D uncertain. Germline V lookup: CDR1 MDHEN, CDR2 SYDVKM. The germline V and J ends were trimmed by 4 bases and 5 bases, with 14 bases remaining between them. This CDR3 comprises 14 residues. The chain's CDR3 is CASSSGYKGYGYTF. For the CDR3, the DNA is TGTGCCAGCAGTTCAGGATACAAAGGGTATGGCTACACCTTC.

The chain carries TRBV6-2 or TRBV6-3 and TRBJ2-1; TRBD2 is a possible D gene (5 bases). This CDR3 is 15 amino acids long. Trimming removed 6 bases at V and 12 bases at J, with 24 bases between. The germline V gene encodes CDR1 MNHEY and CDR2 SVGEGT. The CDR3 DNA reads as TGTGCCAGCAGGGCCCGCGTCCGGAACACGCGGGTGCAGTTCTTC. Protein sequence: CASRARVRNTRVQFF.

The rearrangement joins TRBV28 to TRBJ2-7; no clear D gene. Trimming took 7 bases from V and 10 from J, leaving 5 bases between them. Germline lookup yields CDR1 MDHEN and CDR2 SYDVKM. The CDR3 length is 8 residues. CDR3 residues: CASIGQYF. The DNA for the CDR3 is TGTGCCAGCATCGGACAGTACTTC.

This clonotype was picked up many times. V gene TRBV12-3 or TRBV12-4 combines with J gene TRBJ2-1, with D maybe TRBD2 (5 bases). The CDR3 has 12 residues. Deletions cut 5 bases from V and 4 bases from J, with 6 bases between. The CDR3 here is CASSTGYNEQFF. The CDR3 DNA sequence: TGTGCCAGCAGTACGGGGTACAATGAGCAGTTCTTC.

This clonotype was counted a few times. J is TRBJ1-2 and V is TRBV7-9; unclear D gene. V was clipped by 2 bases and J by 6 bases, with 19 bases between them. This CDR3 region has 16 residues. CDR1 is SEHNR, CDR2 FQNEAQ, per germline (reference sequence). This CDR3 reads CASSLRSSAGRDGYTF. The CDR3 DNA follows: TGTGCCAGCAGCTTAAGGTCGTCAGCAGGAAGGGATGGCTACACCTTC.

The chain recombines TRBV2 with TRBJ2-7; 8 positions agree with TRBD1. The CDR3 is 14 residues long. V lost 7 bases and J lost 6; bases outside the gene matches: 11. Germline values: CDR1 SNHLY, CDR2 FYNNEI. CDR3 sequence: CASNRAGQVTEQYF. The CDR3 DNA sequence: TGTGCCAGCAATCGCGCGGGACAGGTTACCGAGCAGTACTTC.

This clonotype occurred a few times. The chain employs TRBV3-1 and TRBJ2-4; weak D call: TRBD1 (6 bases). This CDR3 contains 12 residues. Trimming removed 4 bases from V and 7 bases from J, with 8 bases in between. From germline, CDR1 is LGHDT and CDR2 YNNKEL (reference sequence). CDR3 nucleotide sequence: TGTGCCAGCAGCCCCAGGGGTAACATTCAGTACTTC. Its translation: CASSPRGNIQYF.

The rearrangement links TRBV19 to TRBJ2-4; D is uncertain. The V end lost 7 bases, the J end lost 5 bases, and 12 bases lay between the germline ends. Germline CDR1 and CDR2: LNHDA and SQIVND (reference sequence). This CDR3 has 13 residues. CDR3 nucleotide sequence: TGTGCCAGTAAACGCGACACAGAAAACATTCAGTACTTC. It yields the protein CASKRDTENIQYF.

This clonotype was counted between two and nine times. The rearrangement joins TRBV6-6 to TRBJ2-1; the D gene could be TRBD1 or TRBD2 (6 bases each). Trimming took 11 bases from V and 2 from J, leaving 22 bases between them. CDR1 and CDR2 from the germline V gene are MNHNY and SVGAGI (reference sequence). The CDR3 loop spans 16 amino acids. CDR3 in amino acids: CACSSSGGRTYNEQFF. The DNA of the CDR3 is TGTGCCTGCTCTTCCTCCGGGGGCCGGACCTACAATGAGCAGTTCTTC.

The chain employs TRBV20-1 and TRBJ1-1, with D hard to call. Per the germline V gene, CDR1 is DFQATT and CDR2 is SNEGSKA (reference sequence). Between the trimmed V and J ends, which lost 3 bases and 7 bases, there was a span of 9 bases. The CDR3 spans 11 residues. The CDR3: CSASLGREAFF. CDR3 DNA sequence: TGCAGTGCTAGTTTAGGGCGTGAAGCTTTCTTT.

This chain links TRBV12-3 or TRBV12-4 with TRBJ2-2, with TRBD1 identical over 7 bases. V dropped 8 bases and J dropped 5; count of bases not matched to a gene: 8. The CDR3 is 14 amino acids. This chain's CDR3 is CASVDRVATGELFF. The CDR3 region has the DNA TGTGCCAGCGTCGACAGGGTGGCGACCGGGGAGCTGTTTTTT.

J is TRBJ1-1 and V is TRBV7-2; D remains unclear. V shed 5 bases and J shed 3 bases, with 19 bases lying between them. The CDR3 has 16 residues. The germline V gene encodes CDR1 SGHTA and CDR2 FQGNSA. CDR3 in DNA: TGTGCCAGCAGCCAGAGATCCCCGGGAATCGACACTGAAGCTTTCTTT. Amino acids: CASSQRSPGIDTEAFF.